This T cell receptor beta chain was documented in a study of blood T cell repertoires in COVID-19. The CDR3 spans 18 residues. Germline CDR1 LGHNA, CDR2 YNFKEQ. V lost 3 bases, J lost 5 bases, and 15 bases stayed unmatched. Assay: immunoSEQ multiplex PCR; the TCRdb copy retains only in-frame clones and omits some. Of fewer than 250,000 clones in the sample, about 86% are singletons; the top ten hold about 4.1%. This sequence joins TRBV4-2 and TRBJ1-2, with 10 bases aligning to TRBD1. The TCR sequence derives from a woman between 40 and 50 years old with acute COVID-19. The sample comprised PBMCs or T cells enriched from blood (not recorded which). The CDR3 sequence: CASSHSPGQGTFYYGYTF. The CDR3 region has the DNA TGTGCCAGCAGCCATTCCCCGGGACAGGGGACCTTTTATTATGGCTACACCTTC.